Each of the 25 T cell receptor beta chains below was sequenced from the same sample in a study of identical twins. MiXCR, run by TCRdb on the 5' RACE reads, gives a single entry per CDR3 protein. The table lists 200,000 to 250,000 distinct CDR3 sequences, 6.5% to 8.5% of them singletons. The sample also formed part of further work on yellow fever vaccine responses in identical twins.

The specimen was memory (CD45RO+) T cells sorted from blood. These receptors came from a woman aged 18-29 years in good health.

Ten or more counts support this clonotype. The chain employs TRBV10-1 and TRBJ2-7, with TRBD2 matching 9 bases. V shed 0 bases and J 3 bases; nucleotides not matched to a gene: 9. In germline, CDR1 is WNHNN, CDR2 SYGVQD (reference sequence). The CDR3 sequence is 17 residues long. The CDR3 sequence: CASSESSSGSEGYEQYF. Written as DNA, the CDR3 is TGCGCCAGCAGTGAGTCTAGTAGCGGGAGTGAAGGCTACGAGCAGTACTTC.

There are many counts of this clonotype. The rearrangement uses TRBV7-2 and TRBJ1-5, with TRBD1 matching 10 bases. The CDR3 contains 16 residues. The germline gives CDR1 SGHTA, CDR2 FQGNSA. V dropped 0 bases and J dropped 6; count of bases not matched to a gene: 5. CDR3 sequence (DNA): TGTGCCAGCAGCTTAGCGGGGACAGGGGTGGGTCAGCCCCAGCATTTT. Protein product: CASSLAGTGVGQPQHF.

In its sample, this clonotype was seen a few times. V gene TRBV7-9 combines with J gene TRBJ1-5; D possibly corresponds to TRBD1 (5 bases). This CDR3 is built from 16 residues. Germline V lookup: CDR1 SEHNR, CDR2 FQNEAQ (reference sequence). V was cut by 4 bases and J by 3 bases, with 16 bases left in between. CDR3 residues: CASSSYQGLYNQPQHF. The CDR3 nucleotides read TGTGCCAGCAGCTCATATCAGGGCCTGTACAATCAGCCCCAGCATTTT.

There are a few counts of this clonotype. The V call is TRBV6-1, the J call TRBJ2-1, with D possibly being TRBD1 (6 bases). The CDR3 is made up of 15 amino acids. Germline CDR1 reads MNHNS; CDR2 reads SASEGT. V lost 4 bases to trimming and J lost 5 bases, with 15 bases between them. The CDR3 reads CASSAQMGANNEQFF. In nucleotides, the CDR3 is TGTGCCAGCAGTGCCCAGATGGGGGCCAACAATGAGCAGTTCTTC.

This clonotype was detected many times. This sequence joins TRBV5-6 and TRBJ1-1, with 8 positions matching TRBD1. Looked up from germline, CDR1 is SGHDT and CDR2 is YYEEEE. The V and J ends lost 0 bases and 7 bases, in that order; junction bases with no gene match: 2. This CDR3 is built from 13 residues. CDR3 nucleotides: TGTGCCAGCAGCTTGGGACAGGGGTTTGAAGCTTTCTTT. Protein sequence: CASSLGQGFEAFF.

This clonotype was recorded at least ten times. V is TRBV5-1 and J is TRBJ2-2; D is uncertain. Germline-derived CDR1 and CDR2 are SGHRS and YFSETQ. This CDR3 is 12 amino acids long. Trimming left V 4 bases short and J 8 bases short, with 9 bases between. CDR3 amino acids: CASSPTMGELFF. The CDR3 DNA reads as TGCGCCAGCAGCCCCACCATGGGGGAGCTGTTTTTT.

This clonotype was observed at least ten times. The V and J genes are TRBV11-2 and TRBJ2-1, with 9 nucleotides matching TRBD2. V lost 0 bases, J lost 7 bases, and 10 bases stayed unmatched. CDR1 and CDR2 from the germline V gene are SGHAT and FQNNGV. The CDR3 is 17 amino acids. The CDR3 nucleotides are TGTGCCAGCAGCTTAGAGGCTCGGCGGGGGGGCCGTAATGAGCAGTTCTTC. Residues: CASSLEARRGGRNEQFF. Full variable domain (missing parts from reference TRBV11-2 and TRBJ2-1): EAGVAQSPRYKIIEKRQSVAFWCNPISGHATLYWYQQILGQGPKLLIQFQNNGVVDDSQLPKDRFSAERLKGVDSTLKIQPAKLEDSAVYLCASSLEARRGGRNEQFFGPGTRLTVL.

The CDR3 DNA sequence: TGTGCCAGCAGCTTAGCCGGGACTAGCGCCTACGAGCAGTACTTC. This codes for CASSLAGTSAYEQYF. The chain couples TRBV7-9 to TRBJ2-7; 10 positions match TRBD2. The CDR3 is 15 amino acids. Germline assignment: CDR1 SEHNR and CDR2 FQNEAQ (reference sequence). Trimming at V came to 0 bases and at J to 2 bases, leaving 1 base not matched to a gene.

This clonotype was detected ten times or more. V gene TRBV11-2 combines with J gene TRBJ1-2; D may be TRBD1 (5 bases). CDR1 SGHAT and CDR2 FQNNGV come from the germline V gene. This CDR3 is 13 amino acids long. Trimming removed 4 bases at V and 13 bases at J, with 19 bases between. The CDR3 DNA reads as TGTGCCAGCAGCTCAACCGGGACTGGGAGGACCACCTTC. This translates into CASSSTGTGRTTF. The whole variable domain, filled in from reference TRBV11-2 and TRBJ1-2, reads EAGVAQSPRYKIIEKRQSVAFWCNPISGHATLYWYQQILGQGPKLLIQFQNNGVVDDSQLPKDRFSAERLKGVDSTLKIQPAKLEDSAVYLCASSSTGTGRTTFGSGTRLTVV.

This clonotype was observed at least ten times. This chain connects TRBV27 to TRBJ1-4, with a tentative D call TRBD1 (5 bases). CDR1 MNHEY and CDR2 SMNVEV come from the germline V gene (reference sequence). The CDR3 is made up of 15 amino acids. The V end lost 2 bases, the J end lost 5 bases, and 12 bases lay between the germline ends. The CDR3 spells CASSLVYGGNEKLFF. Here the CDR3 DNA reads TGTGCCAGCAGTTTAGTATACGGGGGGAATGAAAAACTGTTTTTT. The whole variable domain, filled in from reference TRBV27 and TRBJ1-4, reads EAQVTQNPRYLITVTGKKLTVTCSQNMNHEYMSWYRQDPGLGLRQIYYSMNVEVTDKGDVPEGYKVSRKEKRNFPLILESPSPNQTSLYFCASSLVYGGNEKLFFGSGTQLSVL.

The table lists this clonotype with a few counts. The chain couples TRBV7-6 to TRBJ2-7; the D gene is possibly TRBD2 (5 bases). This CDR3 has 13 residues. Germline V gives CDR1 SGHVS, CDR2 FNYEAQ. The V gene lost 1 base and the J gene lost 7 bases, with 11 bases spanning the gap. In DNA, the CDR3 is TGTGCCAGCAGCTTAGTGGAGGTAGATGAGCAGTACTTC. Protein product: CASSLVEVDEQYF.

This clonotype was counted between two and nine times. The V gene is TRBV11-2, the J gene TRBJ2-2; the D gene could be TRBD1 or TRBD2 (5 bases each). Trimming left V 5 bases short and J 0 bases short, with 13 bases between. The length of the CDR3 is 16 residues. Germline V gene sequence: CDR1 SGHAT, CDR2 FQNNGV. The CDR3 coding sequence is TGTGCCAGCAGCCCACTAGGGGTTACGAACACCGGGGAGCTGTTTTTT. This sequence encodes CASSPLGVTNTGELFF.

V gene TRBV9 combines with J gene TRBJ1-3; 7 bases agree with TRBD1. CDR3 length: 18 amino acids. CDR1 and CDR2 from the germline V gene are SGDLS and YYNGEE. V was pared by 2 bases and J by 1 base, with 12 bases of the junction left unmatched. Here the CDR3 reads CASSVSTGTVVSGNTIYF. CDR3 DNA sequence: TGTGCCAGCAGCGTCTCCACCGGGACAGTAGTATCTGGAAACACCATATATTTT. Together with reference TRBV9 and TRBJ1-3, the CDR3 gives the full variable domain: DSGVTQTPKHLITATGQRVTLRCSPRSGDLSVYWYQQSLDQGLQFLIQYYNGEERAKGNILERFSAQQFPDLHSELNLSSLELGDSALYFCASSVSTGTVVSGNTIYFGEGSWLTVV.

This clonotype was picked up many times. CDR3 nucleotide sequence: TGTGCCACCTCGGGTCCTGGGGCCAACGTCCTGACTTTC. Its protein is CATSGPGANVLTF. This chain joins TRBV12-3 or TRBV12-4 and TRBJ2-6, with D hard to call. The V end lost 10 bases, the J end lost 2 bases, and 9 bases lay between the germline ends. This CDR3 has 13 residues.

With regard to this clonotype: At one boundary the junction diverges from the germline segment, which might be a read error. This chain links TRBV5-6 with TRBJ2-1, with D tentatively TRBD1 or TRBD2 (5 bases each). The CDR3 spans 17 residues. Germline V gives CDR1 SGHDT, CDR2 YYEEEE. DNA for the CDR3: TGTGCCATCAGCCCGGGGCTCGTCTCCAAGCCGGTTGAAGAGCAGTTCTTC. Its protein is CAISPGLVSKPVEEQFF.

This clonotype was seen only a few times. The V and J genes are TRBV7-9 and TRBJ2-4; D may correspond to TRBD1 or TRBD2 (6 bases each). CDR1 SEHNR and CDR2 FQNEAQ come from the germline V gene (reference sequence). The CDR3 length is 17 residues. V was shortened by 4 bases and J by 0 bases, with 16 bases between the two germline ends. The CDR3 DNA follows: TGTGCCAGCAGCTCCCCATCGGGGGCCCTAGCCAAAAACATTCAGTACTTC. Translated, it gives CASSSPSGALAKNIQYF. The full variable domain, its missing parts supplied by reference TRBV7-9 and TRBJ2-4, is DTGVSQNPRHKITKRGQNVTFRCDPISEHNRLYWYRQTLGQGPEFLTYFQNEAQLEKSRLLSDRFSAERPKGSFSTLEIQRTEQGDSAMYLCASSSPSGALAKNIQYFGAGTRLSVL.

The chain carries TRBV7-6 and TRBJ2-4; TRBD1 matches 7 bases. The junction had 9 bases not matched to a gene; V was cut back by 4 bases and J by 6 bases. The CDR3 covers 15 residues. Germline-derived CDR1 and CDR2 are SGHVS and FNYEAQ. CDR3: CASSSTQGQINIQYF. CDR3 DNA sequence: TGTGCCAGCAGCTCAACCCAGGGACAGATAAACATTCAGTACTTC.

The chain has TRBV4-1 and TRBJ2-1; TRBD1 or TRBD2 may be the D gene (5 bases each). V was cut by 3 bases and J by 3 bases, with 9 bases left in between. The CDR3 consists of 14 residues. CDR1 and CDR2 from the germline V gene are MGHRA and YSYEKL. The CDR3 protein is CASSQGPVYNEQFF. CDR3 sequence (DNA): TGCGCCAGCAGCCAGGGACCAGTCTACAATGAGCAGTTCTTC.

The chain has TRBV11-3 and TRBJ2-1, with 9 bases that match TRBD2. The CDR3 totals 14 residues. V trimming: 0 bases; J trimming: 7 bases; junction bases outside the gene matches: 1. From germline, CDR1 is SGHNT and CDR2 YENEEA. CDR3 sequence reads: CASSLETSGNEQFF. CDR3 coding DNA: TGTGCCAGCAGCTTAGAAACTAGCGGGAATGAGCAGTTCTTC. Based on the CDR3 plus reference TRBV11-3 and TRBJ2-1, the full variable domain is EAGVVQSPRYKIIEKKQPVAFWCNPISGHNTLYWYLQNLGQGPELLIRYENEEAVDDSQLPKDRFSAERLKGVDSTLKIQPAELGDSAVYLCASSLETSGNEQFFGPGTRLTVL.

Ten or more counts support this clonotype. The chain employs TRBV29-1 and TRBJ2-1; 9 nucleotides agree with TRBD2. After removal of 4 bases from V and 9 bases from J, the junction contained 10 bases not matched to a gene. The length of the CDR3 is 14 residues. Germline V gives CDR1 SQVTM, CDR2 ANQGSEA. CDR3 sequence (DNA): TGCAGCGTTGGATTAGCGGGAGCCCCCTCTGAGCAGTTCTTC. Translation: CSVGLAGAPSEQFF.

The chain employs TRBV5-6 and TRBJ2-2, with 8 bases matching TRBD1. Germline trimming cut 3 bases from V and 7 bases from J; bases unmatched to any gene: 8. This CDR3 is 15 amino acids long. CDR1 is SGHDT, CDR2 YYEEEE, per germline. CDR3 coding DNA: TGTGCCAGCAGCTATGGACAGGGAGGTGGCGGGGAGCTGTTTTTT. This gives the protein CASSYGQGGGGELFF.

This clonotype came up many times. The chain carries TRBV29-1 and TRBJ1-1, with a tentative D call TRBD1 (6 bases). V lost 4 bases and J 6 bases, leaving 15 bases between the germline ends. This CDR3 spans 13 amino acids. Germline assignment: CDR1 SQVTM and CDR2 ANQGSEA. The DNA of the CDR3 is TGCAGCGTTGGTCCCGGGGGCCCCGCTGAAGCTTTCTTT. It is translated as CSVGPGGPAEAFF.

In this sample, this clonotype turned up a few times. This chain joins TRBV14 and TRBJ2-1; 8 bases map to TRBD2. CDR1 is SGHDN, CDR2 FVKESK, per germline. Trimming removed 3 bases from V and 7 bases from J; junction bases left unmatched: 11. CDR3 length: 16 residues. Here the CDR3 reads CASSHQRELLMNEQFF. As DNA, the CDR3 is TGTGCCAGCAGCCACCAGCGGGAGTTATTGATGAATGAGCAGTTCTTC.

Ten or more counts support this clonotype. This chain joins TRBV20-1 and TRBJ1-5, with D possibly matching TRBD1 (6 bases). CDR3 length: 14 residues. V was trimmed by 5 bases and J by 5 bases, leaving 16 bases between them. CDR1 is DFQATT, CDR2 SNEGSKA, per germline (reference sequence). CDR3 nucleotides: TGCAGTGCTTCCCCTAGACAGGCTTATCAGCCCCAGCATTTT. Protein sequence: CSASPRQAYQPQHF.

This clonotype has at least ten counts. The rearrangement uses TRBV24-1 and TRBJ2-5; weak D call: TRBD1 (6 bases). The V end was cut by 4 bases, the J end by 2 bases, with 10 bases between. The CDR3 covers 14 residues. Germline V CDR1 and CDR2: KGHDR, SFDVKD. CDR3 amino acids: CATSETGQQETQYF. The CDR3 bases are TGTGCCACCAGTGAGACCGGACAGCAAGAGACCCAGTACTTC.